The 5 T cell receptor beta chains in this list originate from one sample, sequenced in a study of T cell repertoires in cytomegalovirus infection. TCRdb analysed the reads with MiXCR anew, one entry per CDR3 protein. The sample lists about 69,000 distinct CDR3 sequences, around 27% seen once, with 59% in the top ten. These receptors lack a known antigen. Source: CD8+ T cells from cultured PBMCs, taken from culture after CMV antigen stimulation. These receptors were obtained from a human donor in good health (CMV status not recorded). Some clones in this sample may be carry-over from other donors' samples.

This clonotype was picked up a small number of times. The chain has TRBV19 and TRBJ1-5, with TRBD1 matching over 7 bases. With 3 bases clipped from V and 0 bases from J, the junction kept 5 bases outside the gene matches. The germline gives CDR1 LNHDA, CDR2 SQIVND (reference sequence). There are 16 residues in the CDR3. CDR3 nucleotide sequence: TGTGCCAGTAGTATGGGACAGCGGTATAGCAATCAGCCCCAGCATTTT. Protein product: CASSMGQRYSNQPQHF.

This clonotype has more than one count but fewer than ten. This chain uses TRBV10-3 with TRBJ1-1; 9 bases agree with TRBD1. Germline CDR1 ENHRY, CDR2 SYGVKD. The CDR3 loop spans 13 amino acids. The J segment lost 5 bases and the V segment lost 6 bases, leaving 4 bases of the junction unmatched. The DNA for the CDR3 is TGTGCCATCAGGGGACAGGGTATAACTGAAGCTTTCTTT. This gives the protein CAIRGQGITEAFF.

There are many counts of this clonotype. J is TRBJ2-3 and V is TRBV2; TRBD2 agrees at 7 bases. CDR3 length equals 15 residues. The germline V gene encodes CDR1 SNHLY and CDR2 FYNNEI. V gave up 3 bases and J gave up 2 bases; unmatched junction bases: 5. CDR3 region: CASSDRRGFTDTQYF. The CDR3 nucleotides are TGTGCCAGCAGTGATCGGCGGGGGTTCACAGATACGCAGTATTTT.

This rearrangement joins TRBV4-3 to TRBJ2-7; 11 nucleotides align to TRBD2. This CDR3 region has 15 residues. The germline gives CDR1 LGHNA, CDR2 YSLEER. V was pared by 1 base and J by 2 bases, with 1 base of the junction left unmatched. CDR3 nucleotide sequence: TGCGCCAGCAGCCAAGGACTAGCGGGGACCTACGAGCAGTACTTC. Its protein product is CASSQGLAGTYEQYF.

This clonotype was recorded a few times. V usage is TRBV27 and J usage is TRBJ2-7, with 9 bases aligning to TRBD2. The CDR3 is 16 residues long. Germline values: CDR1 MNHEY, CDR2 SMNVEV (reference sequence). Trimming took 6 bases from V and 2 from J; bases not matched to a gene: 11. The CDR3 sequence is CASRAAGTSITYEQYF. CDR3 nucleotide sequence: TGTGCCAGCAGGGCTGCCGGGACTAGCATCACCTACGAGCAGTACTTC.